A selection of T cell receptor beta chains follows, all from one sample in a study of identical twins. TCRdb reprocessed the 5' RACE reads via MiXCR and lists one record per CDR3 protein. The sample holds about 1.7 million distinct CDR3 sequences; around 33% are singletons and the top ten take roughly 0.3%. Sequencing was performed on cord blood. Every receptor here comes from a newborn girl in good health. CDR3s include the opening cysteine and the closing phenylalanine or tryptophan. The D gene is left open where the match is weak. Some rows mark clone size as missing; the rest say once, few, many or name a class of expanded clone.

v_call: TRBV6-9
j_call: TRBJ2-7
d_call: .
clone_size: few
cdr3_aa: CASSLPTLTYEQYF
cdr3_nt: TGTGCCAGCAGTTTACCGACTCTTACCTACGAGCAGTACTTC

v_call: TRBV6-6
j_call: TRBJ2-5
d_call: .
clone_size: few
cdr3_aa: CASSYMQGGGQETQYF
cdr3_nt: TGTGCCAGCAGTTACATGCAGGGGGGGGGCCAAGAGACCCAGTACTTC

v_call: TRBV21-1
j_call: TRBJ1-5
d_call: .
clone_size: few
cdr3_aa: CASSSQCYQPQHF
cdr3_nt: TGTGCCAGCAGCTCACAGTGCTATCAGCCCCAGCATTTT

v_call: TRBV20-1
j_call: TRBJ1-1
d_call: .
clone_size: .
cdr3_aa: CSARDTWTTEAFF
cdr3_nt: TGCAGTGCTAGAGATACCTGGACCACTGAAGCTTTCTTT

v_call: TRBV7-2
j_call: TRBJ2-5
d_call: .
clone_size: .
cdr3_aa: CASSPRTDRMQYF
cdr3_nt: TGTGCCAGCAGTCCCCGAACAGATAGAATGCAGTACTTC

v_call: TRBV7-9
j_call: TRBJ2-7
d_call: TRBD2
clone_size: .
cdr3_aa: CASSLTSGLATNEQYF
cdr3_nt: TGTGCCAGCAGCTTAACCTCGGGACTAGCGACCAATGAGCAGTACTTC

v_call: TRBV6-1
j_call: TRBJ1-5
d_call: .
clone_size: .
cdr3_aa: CASSDSYSNQPQHF
cdr3_nt: TGTGCCAGCAGTGACAGTTATAGCAATCAGCCCCAGCATTTT

v_call: TRBV7-2
j_call: TRBJ2-7
d_call: .
clone_size: .
cdr3_aa: CASSLRLLGDNYEQYF
cdr3_nt: TGTGCCAGCAGCTTACGCTTGCTCGGGGACAACTACGAGCAGTACTTC

v_call: TRBV7-9
j_call: TRBJ1-4
d_call: .
clone_size: few
cdr3_aa: CASSLILGPPNEKLFF
cdr3_nt: TGTGCCAGCAGCTTAATCTTAGGCCCGCCTAATGAAAAACTGTTTTTT

v_call: TRBV20-1
j_call: TRBJ2-1
d_call: .
clone_size: .
cdr3_aa: CSAKTRGGESYNEQFF
cdr3_nt: TGCAGTGCCAAGACTAGGGGGGGGGAGTCCTACAATGAGCAGTTCTTC

v_call: TRBV4-2
j_call: TRBJ2-7
d_call: .
clone_size: few
cdr3_aa: CASSQDSGYSSYEQYF
cdr3_nt: TGTGCCAGCAGCCAAGACTCTGGCTACAGCTCCTACGAGCAGTACTTC

v_call: TRBV7-6
j_call: TRBJ1-2
d_call: TRBD1
clone_size: few
cdr3_aa: CASSLKLTDRELNYGYTF
cdr3_nt: TGTGCCAGCAGCTTGAAGTTAACGGACAGGGAGCTTAACTATGGCTACACCTTC

v_call: TRBV12-3/TRBV12-4
j_call: TRBJ2-3
d_call: TRBD2
clone_size: few
cdr3_aa: CASTIARGLAGSSTDTQYF
cdr3_nt: TGTGCCAGCACCATCGCCCGGGGACTAGCGGGATCTAGCACAGATACGCAGTATTTT

v_call: TRBV5-6
j_call: TRBJ2-3
d_call: .
clone_size: .
cdr3_aa: CASRVGHSSADTQYF
cdr3_nt: TGTGCCAGCAGGGTTGGACATTCGTCCGCAGATACGCAGTATTTT

v_call: TRBV20-1
j_call: TRBJ2-7
d_call: TRBD2
clone_size: few
cdr3_aa: CSARDNAGVFRYEQYF
cdr3_nt: TGCAGTGCTAGAGATAATGCGGGAGTTTTTCGCTACGAGCAGTACTTC

v_call: TRBV13
j_call: TRBJ2-1
d_call: TRBD2
clone_size: .
cdr3_aa: CASSLLWGRGSYNEQFF
cdr3_nt: TGTGCCAGCAGCTTGTTGTGGGGGAGGGGCTCCTACAATGAGCAGTTCTTC

v_call: TRBV20-1
j_call: TRBJ2-7
d_call: TRBD2
clone_size: .
cdr3_aa: CSARSRTSVGYEQYF
cdr3_nt: TGCAGTGCTAGATCCCGGACTAGCGTAGGGTACGAGCAGTACTTC